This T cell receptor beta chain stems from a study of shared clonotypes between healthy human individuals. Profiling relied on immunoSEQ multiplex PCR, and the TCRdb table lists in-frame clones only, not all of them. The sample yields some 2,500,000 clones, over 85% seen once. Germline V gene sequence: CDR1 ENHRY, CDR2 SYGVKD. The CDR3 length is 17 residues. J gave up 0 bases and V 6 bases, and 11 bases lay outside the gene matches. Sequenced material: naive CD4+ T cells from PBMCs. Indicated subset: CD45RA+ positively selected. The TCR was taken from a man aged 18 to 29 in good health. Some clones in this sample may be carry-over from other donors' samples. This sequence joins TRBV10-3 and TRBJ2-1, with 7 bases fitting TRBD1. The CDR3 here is CAISPRQGVSSYNEQFF. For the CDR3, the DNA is TGTGCCATCAGCCCAAGACAGGGCGTGAGCTCCTACAATGAGCAGTTCTTC.